One sample yielded the 8 T cell receptor beta chains listed below, sequenced in a study of blood T cell repertoires in COVID-19. Here immunoSEQ multiplex PCR was the method, and the copy in TCRdb shows in-frame clones only, minus some. This sample has 35,000 to 45,000 clones; about 88% occur once, and the top ten carry around 2.3%. The sequenced material came from peripheral blood. The receptors were sampled from a human donor in a cohort sampled during active COVID-19.

V is TRBV6-5 and J is TRBJ1-6; 7 positions agree with TRBD1. Germline V CDR1 and CDR2: MNHEY, SVGAGI. J gave up 7 bases and V 5 bases, and 8 bases lay outside the gene matches. The CDR3 has 15 amino acids. CDR3 coding DNA: TGTGCCAGCAGTAGAAGGGGGCCGGCCAATTCACCCCTCCACTTT. This translates into CASSRRGPANSPLHF.

The chain joins TRBV5-5 to TRBJ2-7; 9 bases are shared with TRBD1. V trimming: 4 bases; J trimming: 6 bases; junction bases outside the gene matches: 8. The CDR3 extends over 14 amino acids. Germline-derived CDR1 and CDR2 are SGHKS and YYEKEE (reference sequence). DNA of the CDR3: TGTGCCAGCAGCCCCAGACAGGGGGGGACCGAGCAGTACTTC. Its translation is CASSPRQGGTEQYF.

The rearrangement links TRBV6-5 to TRBJ1-5; unclear D gene. The CDR3 contains 13 residues. Trimming took off 6 bases at V and 0 bases at J, with 6 bases between the two ends. Germline CDR1 reads MNHEY; CDR2 reads SVGAGI. The CDR3 spells CASRRDSNQPQHF. DNA of the CDR3: TGTGCCAGCAGGCGGGATAGCAATCAGCCCCAGCATTTT.

The genes are TRBV11-3 and TRBJ2-2, with D perhaps matching TRBD2 (7 bases). Trimming left V 1 base short and J 4 bases short, with 13 bases between. The CDR3 is made up of 16 amino acids. CDR1 SGHNT and CDR2 YENEEA come from the germline V gene. CDR3 DNA sequence: TGTGCCAGCAGCTTAGTTGCGGGGGCCCTCACCGGGGAGCTGTTTTTT. Protein: CASSLVAGALTGELFF.

The rearrangement joins TRBV14 to TRBJ2-1; 7 positions match TRBD2. Per the germline V gene, CDR1 is SGHDN and CDR2 is FVKESK. This CDR3 spans 16 amino acids. With 4 bases clipped from V and 2 bases from J, the junction kept 8 bases outside the gene matches. The CDR3 nucleotides read TGTGCCAGCAGCCCTATGGGAGGGAGCGCCTACAATGAGCAGTTCTTC. Translation: CASSPMGGSAYNEQFF.

The chain joins TRBV3-1 (or the pseudogene TRBV3-2) to TRBJ2-2, with 11 positions matching TRBD2. J lost 5 bases, V lost 4 bases, and 12 bases had no gene match. Germline V lookup: CDR1 LGHDT, CDR2 YNNKEL (reference sequence). CDR3 length: 18 amino acids. The CDR3 sequence is CASSLGGLAGGRTGELFF. The CDR3 DNA is TGTGCCAGCAGCCTTGGAGGTCTAGCGGGGGGACGGACCGGGGAGCTGTTTTTT.

This clone counts as medium-sized. V usage is TRBV5-1 and J usage is TRBJ1-2; D perhaps matches TRBD1 (6 bases). The V gene's germline CDR1 is SGHRS and CDR2 YFSETQ. The V end lost 0 bases, the J end lost 10 bases, and 19 bases lay between the germline ends. This CDR3 region has 15 residues. The CDR3: CASSLGFRDNPVYTF. CDR3 in DNA: TGCGCCAGCAGCTTGGGCTTCCGGGACAACCCTGTCTACACCTTC.

The rearrangement links TRBV10-2 to TRBJ1-2; no clear D. Germline V lookup: CDR1 WSHSY, CDR2 SAAADI. CDR3 length equals 14 residues. The ends were cut back, 0 bases at V and 8 bases at J, with 13 bases in the middle. CDR3 sequence (DNA): TGCGCCAGCAGTGAGTCGAACACCCGGAGGGGCTACACCTTC. Protein product: CASSESNTRRGYTF.